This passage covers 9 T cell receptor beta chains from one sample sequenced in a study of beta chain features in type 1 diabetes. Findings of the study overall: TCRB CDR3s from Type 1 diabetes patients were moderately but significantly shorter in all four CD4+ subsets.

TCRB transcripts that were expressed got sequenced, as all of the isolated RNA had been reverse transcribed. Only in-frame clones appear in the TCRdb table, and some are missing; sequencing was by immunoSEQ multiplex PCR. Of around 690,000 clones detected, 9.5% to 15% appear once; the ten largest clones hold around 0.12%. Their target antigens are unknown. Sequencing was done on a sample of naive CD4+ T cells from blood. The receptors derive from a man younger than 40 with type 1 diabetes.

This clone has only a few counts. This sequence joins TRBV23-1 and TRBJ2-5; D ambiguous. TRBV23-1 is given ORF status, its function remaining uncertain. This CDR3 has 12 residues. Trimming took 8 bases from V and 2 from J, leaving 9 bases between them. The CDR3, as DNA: TGCGCCAGCGGCTCAGATCAAGAGACCCAGTACTTC. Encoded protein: CASGSDQETQYF.

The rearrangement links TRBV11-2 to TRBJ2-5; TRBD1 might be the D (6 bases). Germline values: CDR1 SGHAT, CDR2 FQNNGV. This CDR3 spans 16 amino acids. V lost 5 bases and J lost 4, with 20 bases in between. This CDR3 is CASSLRGHPMAETQYF. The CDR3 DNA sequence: TGTGCCAGCAGCCTAAGGGGACACCCTATGGCAGAGACCCAGTACTTC.

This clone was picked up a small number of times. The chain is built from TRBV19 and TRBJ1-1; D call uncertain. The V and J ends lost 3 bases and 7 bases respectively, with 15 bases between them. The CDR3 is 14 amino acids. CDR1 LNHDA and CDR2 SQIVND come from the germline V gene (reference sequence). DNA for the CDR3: TGTGCCAGTAGTATGCGGCGTGGGAAGAATGAAGCTTTCTTT. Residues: CASSMRRGKNEAFF.

The CDR3 spells CSVGTDFNYGYTF. The CDR3 DNA follows: TGCAGCGTTGGGACGGACTTTAACTATGGCTACACCTTC. V is TRBV29-1 and J is TRBJ1-2, with no clear D. The CDR3 has 13 residues. The germline V gene has CDR1 SQVTM and CDR2 ANQGSEA. The V end was cut by 4 bases, the J end by 1 base, with 10 bases between.

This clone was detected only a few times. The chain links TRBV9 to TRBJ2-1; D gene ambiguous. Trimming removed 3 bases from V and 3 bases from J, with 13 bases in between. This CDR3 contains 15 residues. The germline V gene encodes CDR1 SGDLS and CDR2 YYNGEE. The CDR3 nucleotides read TGTGCCAGCAGCGAGATGGACCCGAGCTACAATGAGCAGTTCTTC. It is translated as CASSEMDPSYNEQFF.

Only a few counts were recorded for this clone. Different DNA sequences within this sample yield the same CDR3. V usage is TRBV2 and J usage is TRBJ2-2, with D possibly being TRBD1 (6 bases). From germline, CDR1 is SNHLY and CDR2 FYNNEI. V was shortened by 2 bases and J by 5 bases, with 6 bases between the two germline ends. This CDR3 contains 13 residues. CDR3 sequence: CASSEQGTGELFF. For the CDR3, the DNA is TGTGCCAGCAGTGAACAGGGGACCGGGGAGCTGTTTTTT. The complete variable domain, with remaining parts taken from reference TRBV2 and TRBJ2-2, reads EPEVTQTPSHQVTQMGQEVILRCVPISNHLYFYWYRQILGQKVEFLVSFYNNEISEKSEIFDDQFSVERPDGSNFTLKIRSTKLEDSAMYFCASSEQGTGELFFGEGSRLTVL.

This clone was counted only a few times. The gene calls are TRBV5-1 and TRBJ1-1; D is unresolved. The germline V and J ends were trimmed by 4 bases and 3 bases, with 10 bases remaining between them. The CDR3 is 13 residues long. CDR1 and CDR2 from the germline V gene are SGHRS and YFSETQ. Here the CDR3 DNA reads TGCGCCAGCAGCGCCGACGGATACACTGAAGCTTTCTTT. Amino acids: CASSADGYTEAFF.

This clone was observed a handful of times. CDR3 in amino acids: CASSYRVHRSYNEQFF. The CDR3, as DNA: TGTGCCAGCAGTTACAGAGTTCATCGCTCCTACAATGAGCAGTTCTTC. V is TRBV6-6 and J is TRBJ2-1; no clear D gene. Germline loops: CDR1 MNHNY, CDR2 SVGAGI (reference sequence). The CDR3 is 16 amino acids. V was shortened by 2 bases and J by 0 bases, with 11 bases between the two germline ends.

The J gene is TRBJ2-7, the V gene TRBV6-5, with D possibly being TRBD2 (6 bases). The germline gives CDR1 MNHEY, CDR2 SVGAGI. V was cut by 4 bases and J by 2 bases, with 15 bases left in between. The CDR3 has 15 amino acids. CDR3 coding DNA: TGTGCCAGCAGTTCCGACCGGGACTGGACCTACGAGCAGTACTTC. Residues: CASSSDRDWTYEQYF.